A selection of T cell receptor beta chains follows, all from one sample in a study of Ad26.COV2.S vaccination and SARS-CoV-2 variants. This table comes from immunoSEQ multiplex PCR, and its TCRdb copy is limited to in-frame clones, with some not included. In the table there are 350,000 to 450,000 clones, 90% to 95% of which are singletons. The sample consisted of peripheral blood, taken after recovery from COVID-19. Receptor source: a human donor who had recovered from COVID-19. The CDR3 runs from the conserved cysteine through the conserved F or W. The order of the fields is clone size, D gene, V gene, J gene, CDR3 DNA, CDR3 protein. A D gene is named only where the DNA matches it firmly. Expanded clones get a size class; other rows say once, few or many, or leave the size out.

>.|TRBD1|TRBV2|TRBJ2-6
TGTGCCAGCAGTGTGAACAGGGGTCGTTCCGGGGCCAACGTCCTGACTTTC
CASSVNRGRSGANVLTF
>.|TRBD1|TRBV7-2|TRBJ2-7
TGTGCCAGCAGCGATCGGACAGGGGCCTTTTACGAGCAGTACTTC
CASSDRTGAFYEQYF
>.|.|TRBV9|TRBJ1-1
TGTGCCAGCGCGCCATTAACCCGGGGCACTGAAGCTTTCTTT
CASAPLTRGTEAFF
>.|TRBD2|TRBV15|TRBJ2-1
TGTGCCACCAGCAGGACTAGCGAGCAGTTCTTC
CATSRTSEQFF
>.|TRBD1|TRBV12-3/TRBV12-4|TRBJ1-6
TGTGCCAGCAGCGCAGGGGGTAATTCACCCCTCCACTTT
CASSAGGNSPLHF
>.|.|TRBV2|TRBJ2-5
TGTGCCAGCACCCCCCGGGAAAGCTCTGAAGAGACCCAGTACTTC
CASTPRESSEETQYF
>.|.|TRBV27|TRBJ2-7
TGTGCCAGCAGACACGGACCCAAGGAGCAGTACTTC
CASRHGPKEQYF
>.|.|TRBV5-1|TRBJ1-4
TGCGCCAGCAGCGGGGGGAAGAGGAATGAAAAACTGTTTTTT
CASSGGKRNEKLFF
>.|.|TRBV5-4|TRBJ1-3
TGTGCCAGCAGCAATACTGGAAACACCATATATTTT
CASSNTGNTIYF
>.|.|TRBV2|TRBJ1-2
TGTGCCAGCGGGCCCTTAGGCGCTGGCTACACCTTC
CASGPLGAGYTF
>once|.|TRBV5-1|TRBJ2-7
TGCGCCAGCAGCCAGACAGTTTCCTACGAGCAGTACTTC
CASSQTVSYEQYF
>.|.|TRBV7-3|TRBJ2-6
TGTGCCAGCAGCCAGAGGCGTGGAGAACTCTCTGGGGCCAACGTCCTGACTTTC
CASSQRRGELSGANVLTF
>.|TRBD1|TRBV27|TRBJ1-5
TGTGCCAGCAGTCCCGGGACAGGGAGCAATCAGCCCCAGCATTTT
CASSPGTGSNQPQHF
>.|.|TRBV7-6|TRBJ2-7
TGTGCCAGCAGCTTAGAGATAGGGCAGGCCTTCTCCTACGAGCAGTACTTC
CASSLEIGQAFSYEQYF
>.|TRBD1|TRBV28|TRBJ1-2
TGTGCCAGCAGTTCACCGGGACAGGGACTTGAGGGCTACACCTTC
CASSSPGQGLEGYTF
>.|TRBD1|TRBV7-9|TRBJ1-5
TGTGCCAGCAGCCCGGGACAGACTAATCAGCCCCAGCATTTT
CASSPGQTNQPQHF
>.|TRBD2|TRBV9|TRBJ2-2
TGTGCCAGCAGCGAACCTGAGCGGGGGCCCACCGGGGAGCTGTTTTTT
CASSEPERGPTGELFF
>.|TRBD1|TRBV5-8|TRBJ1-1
TGTGCCAGCAGCCGGACAGGGAACACTGAAGCTTTCTTT
CASSRTGNTEAFF
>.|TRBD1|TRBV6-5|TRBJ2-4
TGTGCCAGCAGTCGACAGGGTCGAGGAGACATTCAGTACTTC
CASSRQGRGDIQYF
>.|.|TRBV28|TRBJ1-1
TGTGCCAGCACCTTACTGACAGGACTAAACACTGAAGCTTTCTTT
CASTLLTGLNTEAFF
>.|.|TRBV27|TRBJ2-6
TGTGCCAGCAGTTCCCTCTCTGGGGCCAACGTCCTGACTTTC
CASSSLSGANVLTF
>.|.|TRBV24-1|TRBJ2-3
TGTGCCACCAGTGATCAATGGGCCACAGATACGCAGTATTTT
CATSDQWATDTQYF
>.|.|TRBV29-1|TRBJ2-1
TGCAGCGTTGACCAGGGCGGCAATGAGCAGTTCTTC
CSVDQGGNEQFF
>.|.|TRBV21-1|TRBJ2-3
TGTGCCAGCAGCAAGGGACTAGCGGGGGTCTCACTCGGCACAGATACGCAGTATTTT
CASSKGLAGVSLGTDTQYF
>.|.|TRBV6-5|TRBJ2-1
TGTGCCAGCAGTAAAAACAGGGAATTGGTGAATGAGCAGTTCTTC
CASSKNRELVNEQFF
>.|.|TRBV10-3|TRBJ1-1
TGTGCCATCAGTGAGGGGGGTCAGAACACTGAAGCTTTCTTT
CAISEGGQNTEAFF
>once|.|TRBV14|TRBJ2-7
TGTGCCAGCAGCCAAGGCGTCTGGGACGAGCAGTACTTC
CASSQGVWDEQYF
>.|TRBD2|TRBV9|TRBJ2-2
TGTGCCAGCAGCCCCAGGAGCGGGGGACCCACCGGGGAGCTGTTTTTT
CASSPRSGGPTGELFF
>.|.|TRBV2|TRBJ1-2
TGTGCCAGCAGCGAGCTCACTCCTGGCTACACCTTC
CASSELTPGYTF
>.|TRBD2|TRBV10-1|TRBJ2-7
TGCGCCACTTCAAGCGGGGGGAACTACGAGCAGTACTTC
CATSSGGNYEQYF
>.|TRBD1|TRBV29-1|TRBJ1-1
TGCAGCGTTGATCGGGCAGGGGGGACTGAAGCTTTCTTT
CSVDRAGGTEAFF
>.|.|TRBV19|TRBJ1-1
TGTGCCAGTAGTACCTATGGGGGATACATGAACACTGAAGCTTTCTTT
CASSTYGGYMNTEAFF
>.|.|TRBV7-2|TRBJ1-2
TGTGCCAGCAGCTTAGGTAGAAAGGAGATGGGGAACTATGGCTACACCTTC
CASSLGRKEMGNYGYTF
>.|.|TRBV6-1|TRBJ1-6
TGTGCCAGCAGTGAAGCACCTTACGGGGAGGATAATTCACCCCTCCACTTT
CASSEAPYGEDNSPLHF
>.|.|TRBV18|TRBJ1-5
TGTGCCAGCTCACCAGCTAATAGCAATCAGCCCCAGCATTTT
CASSPANSNQPQHF
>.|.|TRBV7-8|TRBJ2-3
TGTGCCAGCACCTGGGGGGCTGGCACAGATACGCAGTATTTT
CASTWGAGTDTQYF
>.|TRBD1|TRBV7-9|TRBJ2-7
TGTGCCAGCAGCCGAGACAGGGGGCTGAAGTACTTC
CASSRDRGLKYF
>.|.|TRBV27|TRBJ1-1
TGTGCCAGCAGTTTAGGAAATAAAGAGAAAGCTTTCTTT
CASSLGNKEKAFF
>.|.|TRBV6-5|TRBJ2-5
TGTGCCAGCAGTTACTCGAACTCGGAGACCCAGTACTTC
CASSYSNSETQYF
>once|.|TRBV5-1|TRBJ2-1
TGCGCCAGCAGCTTGGGTACCGGGGGGCGGTTGGGAAATGAGCAGTTCTTC
CASSLGTGGRLGNEQFF
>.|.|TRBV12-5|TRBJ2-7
TGTGCTAGTGGTTTGGTAGTGGGGCAGACCTACGAGCAGTACTTC
CASGLVVGQTYEQYF
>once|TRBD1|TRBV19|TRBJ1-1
TGTGCCAGTAAAGGACAGGGGGCAATCTGGAAGACTGAAGCTTTCTTT
CASKGQGAIWKTEAFF
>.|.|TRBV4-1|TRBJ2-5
TGCGCCAGCAGCCAAGCACAGGGTGAGACCCAGTACTTC
CASSQAQGETQYF
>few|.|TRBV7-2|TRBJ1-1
TGTGCCAGCAGCTTATCAGTGACCACTGAAGCTTTCTTT
CASSLSVTTEAFF
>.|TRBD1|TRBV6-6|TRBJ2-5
TGTGCCAGCCGGGACAGCCAAGAGACCCAGTACTTC
CASRDSQETQYF
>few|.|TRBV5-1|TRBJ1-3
TGCGCCAGCAGCCCTATGGATGGTGGAAACACCATATATTTT
CASSPMDGGNTIYF
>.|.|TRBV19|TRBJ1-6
TGTGCCAGTAGTATTAACCTTGATTCACCCCTCCACTTT
CASSINLDSPLHF
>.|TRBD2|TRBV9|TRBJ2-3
TGTGCCAGCAGCGGTAGCGGGGGGCCCAGCACAGATACGCAGTATTTT
CASSGSGGPSTDTQYF
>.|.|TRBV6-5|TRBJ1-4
TGTGCCACCACGACCGGGCCCATCACTAATGAAAAACTGTTTTTT
CATTTGPITNEKLFF
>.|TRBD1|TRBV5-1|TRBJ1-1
TGCGCCAGCAGCTCCACAGGGGGCACTGAAGCTTTCTTT
CASSSTGGTEAFF
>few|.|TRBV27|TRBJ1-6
TGTGCCAGCAGTACCCTAAAGGTCGTGGGGGATTCACCCCTCCACTTT
CASSTLKVVGDSPLHF
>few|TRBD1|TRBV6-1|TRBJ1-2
TGTGCCAGCAGTGAAGCCCTCGGACAGGGGTATGGCTACACCTTC
CASSEALGQGYGYTF
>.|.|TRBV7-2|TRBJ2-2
TGTGCCAGCAGCTTAGTCACAGTTACCGGGGAGCTGTTTTTT
CASSLVTVTGELFF
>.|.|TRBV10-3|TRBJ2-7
TGTGCCATCAGTGACCCGGGGGATAAGAACGAGCAGTACTTC
CAISDPGDKNEQYF
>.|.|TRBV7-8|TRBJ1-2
TGTGCCAGCAGCTTAGCAGGGGACTATGGCTACACCTTC
CASSLAGDYGYTF
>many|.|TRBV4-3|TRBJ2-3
TGCGCCAGCAGCCAAGACTGGACAGCTACAAGCACAGATACGCAGTATTTT
CASSQDWTATSTDTQYF
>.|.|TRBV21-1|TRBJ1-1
TGTGCCAGACCCCGGGGCAGGGACACTGAAGCTTTCTTT
CARPRGRDTEAFF